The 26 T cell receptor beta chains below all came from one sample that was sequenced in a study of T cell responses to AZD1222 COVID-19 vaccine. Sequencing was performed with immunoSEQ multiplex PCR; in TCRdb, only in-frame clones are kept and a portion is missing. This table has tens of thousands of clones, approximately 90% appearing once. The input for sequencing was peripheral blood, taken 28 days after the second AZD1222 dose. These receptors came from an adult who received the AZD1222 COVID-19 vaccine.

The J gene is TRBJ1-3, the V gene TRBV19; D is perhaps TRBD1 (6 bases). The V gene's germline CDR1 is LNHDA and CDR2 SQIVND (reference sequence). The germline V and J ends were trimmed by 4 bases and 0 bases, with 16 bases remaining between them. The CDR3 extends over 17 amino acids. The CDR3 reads CASSKNIGTNSGNTIYF. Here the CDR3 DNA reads TGTGCCAGTAGTAAAAACATCGGGACAAACTCTGGAAACACCATATATTTT.

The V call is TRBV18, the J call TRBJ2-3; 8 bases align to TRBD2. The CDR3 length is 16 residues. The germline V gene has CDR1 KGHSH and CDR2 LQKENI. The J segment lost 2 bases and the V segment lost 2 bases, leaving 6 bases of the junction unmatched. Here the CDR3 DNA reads TGTGCCAGCTCACCATCAGTAGCGGGGTCCACAGATACGCAGTATTTT. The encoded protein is CASSPSVAGSTDTQYF. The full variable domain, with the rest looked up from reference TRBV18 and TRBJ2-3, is NAGVMQNPRHLVRRRGQEARLRCSPMKGHSHVYWYRQLPEEGLKFMVYLQKENIIDESGMPKERFSAEFPKEGPSILRIQQVVRGDSAAYFCASSPSVAGSTDTQYFGPGTRLTVL.

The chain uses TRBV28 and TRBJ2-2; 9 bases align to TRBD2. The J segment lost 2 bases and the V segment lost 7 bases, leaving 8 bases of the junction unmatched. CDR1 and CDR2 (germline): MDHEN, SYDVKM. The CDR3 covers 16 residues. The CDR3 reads CASNPGLAENTGELFF. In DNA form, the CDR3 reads TGTGCCAGCAACCCGGGACTAGCTGAAAACACCGGGGAGCTGTTTTTT.

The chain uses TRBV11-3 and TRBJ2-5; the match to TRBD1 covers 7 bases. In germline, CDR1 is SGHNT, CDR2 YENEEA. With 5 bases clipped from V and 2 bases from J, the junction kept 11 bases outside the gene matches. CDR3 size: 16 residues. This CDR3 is CASSPRGTDFQETQYF. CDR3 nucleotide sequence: TGTGCCAGCAGCCCGCGTGGGACAGACTTTCAAGAGACCCAGTACTTC.

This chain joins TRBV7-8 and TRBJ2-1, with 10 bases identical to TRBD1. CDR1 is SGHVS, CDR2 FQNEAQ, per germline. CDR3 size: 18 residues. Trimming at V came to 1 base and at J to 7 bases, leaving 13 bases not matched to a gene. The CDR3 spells CASSLVLIWDRGSNEQFF. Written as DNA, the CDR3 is TGTGCCAGCAGCTTAGTTCTTATTTGGGACAGGGGCAGTAATGAGCAGTTCTTC.

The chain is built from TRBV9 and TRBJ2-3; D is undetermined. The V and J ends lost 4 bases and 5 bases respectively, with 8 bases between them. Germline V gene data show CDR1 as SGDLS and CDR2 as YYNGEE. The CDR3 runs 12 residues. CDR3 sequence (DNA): TGTGCCAGCAGCTACGGTGGAGATACGCAGTATTTT. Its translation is CASSYGGDTQYF.

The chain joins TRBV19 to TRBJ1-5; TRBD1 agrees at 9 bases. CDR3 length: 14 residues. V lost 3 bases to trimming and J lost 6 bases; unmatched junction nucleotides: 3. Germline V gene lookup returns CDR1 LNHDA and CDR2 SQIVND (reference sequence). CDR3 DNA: TGTGCCAGTAGTATCACAGGGGGCGGTCAGCCCCAGCATTTT. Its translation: CASSITGGGQPQHF.

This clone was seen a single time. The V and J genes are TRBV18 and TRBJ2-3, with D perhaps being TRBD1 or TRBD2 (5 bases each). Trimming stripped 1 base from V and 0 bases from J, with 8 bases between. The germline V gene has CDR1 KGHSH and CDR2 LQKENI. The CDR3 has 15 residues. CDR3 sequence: CASSPRGGSTDTQYF. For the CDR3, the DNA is TGTGCCAGCTCACCACGGGGCGGGAGCACAGATACGCAGTATTTT.

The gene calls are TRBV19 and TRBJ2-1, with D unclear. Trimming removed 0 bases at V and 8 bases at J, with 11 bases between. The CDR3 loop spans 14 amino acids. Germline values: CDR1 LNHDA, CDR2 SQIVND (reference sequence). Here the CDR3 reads CASSIEAIGDEQFF. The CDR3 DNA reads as TGTGCCAGTAGTATAGAAGCGATTGGGGATGAGCAGTTCTTC.

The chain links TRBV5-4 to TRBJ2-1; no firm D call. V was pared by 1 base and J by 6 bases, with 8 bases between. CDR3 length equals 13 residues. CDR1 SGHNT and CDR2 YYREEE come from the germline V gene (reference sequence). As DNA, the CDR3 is TGTGCCAGCAGCTTGAGGACCGGCAATGAGCAGTTCTTC. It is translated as CASSLRTGNEQFF.

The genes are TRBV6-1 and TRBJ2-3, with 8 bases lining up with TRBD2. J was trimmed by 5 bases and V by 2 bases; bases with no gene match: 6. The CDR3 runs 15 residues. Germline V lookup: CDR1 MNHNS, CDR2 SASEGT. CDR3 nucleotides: TGTGCCAGCAGTGAATTACGGGGGGGCATAGATACGCAGTATTTT. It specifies CASSELRGGIDTQYF.

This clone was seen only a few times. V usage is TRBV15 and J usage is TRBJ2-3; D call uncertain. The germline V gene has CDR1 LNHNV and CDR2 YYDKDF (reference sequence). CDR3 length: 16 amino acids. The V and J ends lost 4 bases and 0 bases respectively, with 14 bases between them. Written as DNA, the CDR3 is TGTGCCACCAGCATTGGTTCCTCGTCTAGCACAGATACGCAGTATTTT. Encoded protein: CATSIGSSSSTDTQYF.

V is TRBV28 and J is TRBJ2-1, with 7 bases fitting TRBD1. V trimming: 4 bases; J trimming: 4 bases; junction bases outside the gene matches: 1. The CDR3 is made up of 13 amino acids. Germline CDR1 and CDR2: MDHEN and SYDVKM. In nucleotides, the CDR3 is TGTGCCAGCAGTTGGGACAGTTACAATGAGCAGTTCTTC. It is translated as CASSWDSYNEQFF.

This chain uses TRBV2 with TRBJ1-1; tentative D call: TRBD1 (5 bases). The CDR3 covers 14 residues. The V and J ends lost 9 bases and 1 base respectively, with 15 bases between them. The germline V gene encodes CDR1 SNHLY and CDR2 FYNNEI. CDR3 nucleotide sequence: TGTGCCAGTATAGCCGGGACCGAGAACACTGAAGCTTTCTTT. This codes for CASIAGTENTEAFF.

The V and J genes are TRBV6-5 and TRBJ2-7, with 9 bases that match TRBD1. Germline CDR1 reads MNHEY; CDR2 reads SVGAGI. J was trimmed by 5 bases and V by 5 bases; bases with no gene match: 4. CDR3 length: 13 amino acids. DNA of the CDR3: TGTGCCAGCAGTCGACAGGGGGGCGACGAGCAGTACTTC. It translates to CASSRQGGDEQYF.

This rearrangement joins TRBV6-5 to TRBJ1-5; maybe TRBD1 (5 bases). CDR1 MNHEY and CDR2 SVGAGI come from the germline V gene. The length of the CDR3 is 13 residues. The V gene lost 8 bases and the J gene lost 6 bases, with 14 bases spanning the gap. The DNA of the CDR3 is TGTGCCAGCTCAGGGCACCGGCTTCAGCCCCAGCATTTT. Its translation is CASSGHRLQPQHF.

The CDR3 is CASSKLDRVKGNTEAFF. In DNA form, the CDR3 reads TGTGCCAGCAGCAAATTGGACAGGGTAAAGGGGAACACTGAAGCTTTCTTT. The rearrangement links TRBV21-1 to TRBJ1-1; the table's D gene call, TRBD1, was not cross checked with the DNA. TRBV21-1 is a documented pseudogene. The CDR3 is 17 amino acids.

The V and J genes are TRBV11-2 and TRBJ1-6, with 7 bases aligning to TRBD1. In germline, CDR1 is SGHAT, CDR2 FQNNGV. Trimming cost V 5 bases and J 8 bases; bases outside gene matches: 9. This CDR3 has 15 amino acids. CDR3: CASSRAGQADSPLHF. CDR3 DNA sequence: TGTGCCAGCAGCCGAGCCGGACAGGCGGATTCACCCCTCCACTTT.

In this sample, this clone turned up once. This CDR3 is CAWSSGGLNYGYTF. The CDR3 nucleotides read TGTGCCTGGAGTTCGGGGGGCCTTAACTATGGCTACACCTTC. The chain has TRBV30 and TRBJ1-2; a possible D gene is TRBD1 (6 bases). Looked up from germline, CDR1 is GTSNPN and CDR2 is SVGIG (reference sequence). The CDR3 is made up of 14 amino acids. V lost 2 bases and J 1 base, leaving 11 bases between the germline ends.

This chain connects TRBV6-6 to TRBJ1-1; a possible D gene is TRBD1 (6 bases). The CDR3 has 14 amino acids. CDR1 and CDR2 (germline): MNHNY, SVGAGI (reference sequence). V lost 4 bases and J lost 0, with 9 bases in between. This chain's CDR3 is CASSWDTLNTEAFF. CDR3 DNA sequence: TGTGCCAGCAGTTGGGACACCCTGAACACTGAAGCTTTCTTT.

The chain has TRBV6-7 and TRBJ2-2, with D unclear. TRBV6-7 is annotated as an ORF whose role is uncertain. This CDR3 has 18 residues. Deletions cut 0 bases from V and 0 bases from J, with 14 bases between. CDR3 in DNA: TGTGCCAGCAGTTACTCGGAACCACGCGGCACGAACACCGGGGAGCTGTTTTTT. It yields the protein CASSYSEPRGTNTGELFF.

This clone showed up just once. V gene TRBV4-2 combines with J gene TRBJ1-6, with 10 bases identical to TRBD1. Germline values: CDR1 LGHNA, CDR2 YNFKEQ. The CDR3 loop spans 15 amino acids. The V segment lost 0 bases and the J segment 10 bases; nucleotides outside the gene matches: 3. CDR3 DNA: TGTGCCAGCAGCCAAGAGGGGACAGGGGCATCACCCCTCCACTTT. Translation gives CASSQEGTGASPLHF.

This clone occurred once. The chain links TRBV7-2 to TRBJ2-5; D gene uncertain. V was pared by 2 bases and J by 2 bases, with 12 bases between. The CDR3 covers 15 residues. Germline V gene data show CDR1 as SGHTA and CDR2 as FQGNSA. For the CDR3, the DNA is TGTGCCAGCAGCTTAAATGGGCTGGAGCAAGAGACCCAGTACTTC. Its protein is CASSLNGLEQETQYF.

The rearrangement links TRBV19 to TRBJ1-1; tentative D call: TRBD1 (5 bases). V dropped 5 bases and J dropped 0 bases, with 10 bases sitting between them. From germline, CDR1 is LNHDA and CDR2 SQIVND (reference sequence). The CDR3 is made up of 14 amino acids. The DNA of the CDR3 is TGTGCCAGTAGTCCCAGGGAGATGAACACTGAAGCTTTCTTT. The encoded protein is CASSPREMNTEAFF. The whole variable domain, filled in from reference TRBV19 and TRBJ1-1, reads DGGITQSPKYLFRKEGQNVTLSCEQNLNHDAMYWYRQDPGQGLRLIYYSQIVNDFQKGDIAEGYSVSREKKESFPLTVTSAQKNPTAFYLCASSPREMNTEAFFGQGTRLTVV.

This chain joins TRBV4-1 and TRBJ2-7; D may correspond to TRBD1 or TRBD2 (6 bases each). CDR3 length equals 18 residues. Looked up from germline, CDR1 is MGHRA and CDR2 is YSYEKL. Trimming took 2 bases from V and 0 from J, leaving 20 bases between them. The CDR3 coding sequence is TGCGCCAGCAGCCAACACCTGGAAAGGAGGGGGGACTCCTACGAGCAGTACTTC. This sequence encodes CASSQHLERRGDSYEQYF.

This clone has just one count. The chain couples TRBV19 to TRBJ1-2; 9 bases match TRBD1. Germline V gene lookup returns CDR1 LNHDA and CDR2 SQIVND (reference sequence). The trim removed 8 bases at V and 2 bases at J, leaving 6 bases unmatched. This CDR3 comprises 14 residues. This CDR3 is CASGRDRDNYGYTF. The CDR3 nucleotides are TGTGCCAGTGGCCGGGACAGGGACAACTATGGCTACACCTTC.